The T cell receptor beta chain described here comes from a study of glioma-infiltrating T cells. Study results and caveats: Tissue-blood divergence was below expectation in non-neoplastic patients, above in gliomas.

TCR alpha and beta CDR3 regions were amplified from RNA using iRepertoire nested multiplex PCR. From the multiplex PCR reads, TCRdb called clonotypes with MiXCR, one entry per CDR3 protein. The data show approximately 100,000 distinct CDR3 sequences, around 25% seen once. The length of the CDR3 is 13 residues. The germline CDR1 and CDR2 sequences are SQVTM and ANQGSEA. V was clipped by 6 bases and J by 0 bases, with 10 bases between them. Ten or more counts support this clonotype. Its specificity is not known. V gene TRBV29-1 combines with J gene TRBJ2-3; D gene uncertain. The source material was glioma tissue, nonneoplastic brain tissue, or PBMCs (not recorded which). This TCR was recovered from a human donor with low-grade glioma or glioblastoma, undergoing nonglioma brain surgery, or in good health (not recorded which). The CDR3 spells CSVGSRSTDTQYF. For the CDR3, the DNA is TGCAGCGTGGGTTCGCGGAGCACAGATACGCAGTATTTT.